The clone carrying this TCR beta chain was counted between two and nine times. What it recognizes is unknown. Germline assignment: CDR1 ENHRY and CDR2 SYGVKD. The CDR3 sequence is 13 residues long. V was cut by 2 bases and J by 5 bases, with 6 bases left in between. This sample is drawn from a study of blood T cells in healthy people across ages. Overall study findings and caveats: Strong correlation linked observed beta diversity and percent naive T cells.

Using a J-beta primer mix together with a sample-barcoded 5' primer, a second PCR was run for roughly 6 to 12 cycles. TCRdb called the 5' RACE reads again in MiXCR, with one record for every CDR3 protein. The sample lists some 1.1 million distinct CDR3 sequences; roughly two fifths were seen once. The sequence was obtained from a man between 18 and 29 years old in good health. The gene calls are TRBV10-3 and TRBJ1-4, with D perhaps matching TRBD1 (5 bases). Specimen: blood. CDR3 residues: CAISEGGNEKLFF. In DNA form, the CDR3 reads TGTGCCATCAGTGAGGGGGGGAATGAAAAACTGTTTTTT.